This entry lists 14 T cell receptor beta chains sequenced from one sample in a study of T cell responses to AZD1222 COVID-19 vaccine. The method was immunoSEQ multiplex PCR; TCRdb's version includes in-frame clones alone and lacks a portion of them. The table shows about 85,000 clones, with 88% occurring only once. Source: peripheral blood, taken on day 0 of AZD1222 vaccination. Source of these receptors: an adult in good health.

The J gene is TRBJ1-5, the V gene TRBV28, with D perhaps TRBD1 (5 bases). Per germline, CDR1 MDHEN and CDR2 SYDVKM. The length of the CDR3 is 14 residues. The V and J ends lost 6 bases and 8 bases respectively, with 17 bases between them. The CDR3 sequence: CASSRGQNREPQHF. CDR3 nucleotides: TGTGCCAGCAGCAGAGGACAAAACCGGGAGCCCCAGCATTTT. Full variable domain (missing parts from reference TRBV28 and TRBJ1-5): DVKVTQSSRYLVKRTGEKVFLECVQDMDHENMFWYRQDPGLGLRLIYFSYDVKMKEKGDIPEGYSVSREKKERFSLILESASTNQTSMYLCASSRGQNREPQHFGDGTRLSIL.

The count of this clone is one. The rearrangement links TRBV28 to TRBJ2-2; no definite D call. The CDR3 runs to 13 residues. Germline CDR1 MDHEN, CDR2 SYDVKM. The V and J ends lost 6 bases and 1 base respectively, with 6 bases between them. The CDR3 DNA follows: TGTGCCAGCAGCTCGGAGAACACCGGGGAGCTGTTTTTT. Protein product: CASSSENTGELFF.

In DNA, the CDR3 is TGTGCCAGCAGTTACTTTAACTCCTATAGCGATGAGCAGTTCTTC. Its protein product is CASSYFNSYSDEQFF. The V and J genes are TRBV6-5 and TRBJ2-1; perhaps TRBD2 as D (5 bases). The V end lost 1 base, the J end lost 8 bases, and 15 bases lay between the germline ends. The CDR3 spans 15 residues. From germline, CDR1 is MNHEY and CDR2 SVGAGI.

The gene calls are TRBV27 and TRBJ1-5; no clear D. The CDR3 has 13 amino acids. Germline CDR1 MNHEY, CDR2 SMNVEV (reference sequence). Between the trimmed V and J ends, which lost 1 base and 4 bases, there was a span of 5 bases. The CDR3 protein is CASSLFRNQPQHF. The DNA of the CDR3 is TGTGCCAGCAGTTTATTCCGGAATCAGCCCCAGCATTTT.

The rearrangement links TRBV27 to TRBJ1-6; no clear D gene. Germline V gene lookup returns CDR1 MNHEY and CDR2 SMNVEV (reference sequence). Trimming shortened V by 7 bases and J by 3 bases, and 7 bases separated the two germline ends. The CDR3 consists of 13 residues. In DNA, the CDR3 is TGTGCCAGCAAGGCAATCTATAATTCACCCCTCCACTTT. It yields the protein CASKAIYNSPLHF.

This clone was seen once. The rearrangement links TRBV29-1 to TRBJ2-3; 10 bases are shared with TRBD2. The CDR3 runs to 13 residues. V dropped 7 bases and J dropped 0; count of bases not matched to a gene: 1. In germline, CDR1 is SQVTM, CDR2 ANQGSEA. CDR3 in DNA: TGCAGCGCACTAGCGGGGAGCACAGATACGCAGTATTTT. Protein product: CSALAGSTDTQYF.

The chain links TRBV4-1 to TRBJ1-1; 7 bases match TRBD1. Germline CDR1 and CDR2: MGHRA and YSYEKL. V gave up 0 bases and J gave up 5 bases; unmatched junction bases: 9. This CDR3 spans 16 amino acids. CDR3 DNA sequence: TGCGCCAGCAGCCAAGAGGGAGGCCAGGGGGGGACTGAAGCTTTCTTT. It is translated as CASSQEGGQGGTEAFF.

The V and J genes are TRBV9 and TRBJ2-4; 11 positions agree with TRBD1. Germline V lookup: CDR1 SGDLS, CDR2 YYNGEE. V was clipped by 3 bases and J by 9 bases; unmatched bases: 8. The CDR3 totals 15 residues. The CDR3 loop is CASSAKGTGGTIQYF. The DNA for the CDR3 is TGTGCCAGCAGCGCAAAAGGGACAGGGGGTACCATTCAGTACTTC.

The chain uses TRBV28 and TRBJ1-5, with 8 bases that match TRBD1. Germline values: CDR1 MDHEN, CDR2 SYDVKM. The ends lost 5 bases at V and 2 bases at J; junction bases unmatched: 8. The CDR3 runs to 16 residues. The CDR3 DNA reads TGTGCCAGCAGTGCACGACAGGGGCAGGGCAATCAGCCCCAGCATTTT. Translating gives CASSARQGQGNQPQHF. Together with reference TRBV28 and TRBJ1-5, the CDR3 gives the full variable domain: DVKVTQSSRYLVKRTGEKVFLECVQDMDHENMFWYRQDPGLGLRLIYFSYDVKMKEKGDIPEGYSVSREKKERFSLILESASTNQTSMYLCASSARQGQGNQPQHFGDGTRLSIL.

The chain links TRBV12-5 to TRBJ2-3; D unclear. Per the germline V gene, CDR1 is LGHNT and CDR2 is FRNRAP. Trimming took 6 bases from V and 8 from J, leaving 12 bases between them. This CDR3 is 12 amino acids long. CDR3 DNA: TGTGCTAGTGGCTCCCTATCGGGTACGCAGTATTTT. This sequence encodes CASGSLSGTQYF.

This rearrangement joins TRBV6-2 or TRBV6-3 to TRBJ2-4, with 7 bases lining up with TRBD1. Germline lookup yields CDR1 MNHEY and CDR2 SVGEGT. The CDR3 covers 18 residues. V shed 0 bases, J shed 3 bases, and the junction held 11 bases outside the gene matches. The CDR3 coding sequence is TGTGCCAGCAGTTACTCCCCGGCGACAGGGTGGGGCAAAAACATTCAGTACTTC. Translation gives CASSYSPATGWGKNIQYF.

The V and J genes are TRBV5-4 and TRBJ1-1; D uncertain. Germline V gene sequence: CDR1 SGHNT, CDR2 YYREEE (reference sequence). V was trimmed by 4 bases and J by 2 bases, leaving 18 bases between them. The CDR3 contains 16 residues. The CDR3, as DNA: TGTGCCAGCAGCGAGGGCCTGAGCTCTCTAAACACTGAAGCTTTCTTT. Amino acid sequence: CASSEGLSSLNTEAFF.

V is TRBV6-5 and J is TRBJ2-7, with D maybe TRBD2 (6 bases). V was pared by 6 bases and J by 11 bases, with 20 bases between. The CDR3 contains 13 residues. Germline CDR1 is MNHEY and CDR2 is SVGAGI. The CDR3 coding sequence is TGTGCCAGCAGCTCCAAGGTCGGAGGGAGCAAGTACTTC. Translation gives CASSSKVGGSKYF.

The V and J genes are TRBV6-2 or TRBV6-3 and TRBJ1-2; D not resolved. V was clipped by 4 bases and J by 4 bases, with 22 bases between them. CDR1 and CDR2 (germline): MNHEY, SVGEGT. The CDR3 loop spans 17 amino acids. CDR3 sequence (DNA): TGTGCCAGCAGTTTCCACCCTCGGGTGGCCTTGGGCTATGGCTACACCTTC. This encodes CASSFHPRVALGYGYTF.